The 24 T cell receptor beta chains below all came from one sample that was sequenced in a study of T cell repertoires in cytomegalovirus infection. One entry per CDR3 protein results from TCRdb running MiXCR on the reads. The sample records about 700,000 distinct CDR3 sequences, roughly 36% being singletons. What these receptors recognize is not known. Sequenced material: cultured PBMCs, taken from culture after CMV antigen stimulation. These receptors were obtained from a human donor in good health (CMV status not recorded). Some clones in this sample may be carry-over from other donors' samples.

The chain recombines TRBV6-2 or TRBV6-3 with TRBJ2-7; TRBD1 agrees at 7 bases. Germline loops: CDR1 MNHEY, CDR2 SVGEGT. V shed 7 bases, J shed 0 bases, and the junction held 6 bases outside the gene matches. The length of the CDR3 is 14 residues. The CDR3 DNA is TGTGCCAGCACCGGGACAGAGACCTCCTACGAGCAGTACTTC. As protein: CASTGTETSYEQYF.

This clonotype was picked up many times. The V call is TRBV7-2, the J call TRBJ2-7, with a possible D match to TRBD2 (6 bases). Looked up from germline, CDR1 is SGHTA and CDR2 is FQGNSA. The CDR3 totals 14 residues. V was shortened by 0 bases and J by 5 bases, with 11 bases between the two germline ends. CDR3 region: CASSLASGEDEQYF. The CDR3 DNA reads TGTGCCAGCAGCTTAGCGTCGGGGGAGGACGAGCAGTACTTC.

There are a few counts of this clonotype. The V and J genes are TRBV12-3 or TRBV12-4 and TRBJ2-7; no clear D gene. There are 11 residues in the CDR3. V was shortened by 3 bases and J by 5 bases, with 5 bases between the two germline ends. CDR3 loop: CASSFDHEQYF. CDR3 nucleotide sequence: TGTGCCAGCAGTTTTGACCACGAGCAGTACTTC.

The gene calls are TRBV5-1 and TRBJ2-1; TRBD2 matches 8 bases. Germline CDR1 SGHRS, CDR2 YFSETQ. With V trimmed by 1 base and J by 0 bases, 15 bases remained unmatched. The CDR3 is 20 amino acids. CDR3 in amino acids: CASSLRLARGALLSYNEQFF. DNA of the CDR3: TGCGCCAGCAGCTTGAGGTTAGCGCGGGGGGCACTCCTCTCCTACAATGAGCAGTTCTTC.

The table lists this clonotype with a few counts. CDR3 DNA sequence: TGTGCCAGCAGCCGGCGGGTTGTGGGCACAGATACGCAGTATTTT. Amino acids: CASSRRVVGTDTQYF. The chain joins TRBV5-6 to TRBJ2-3; D is perhaps TRBD2 (5 bases). This CDR3 has 15 residues. The V end was cut by 4 bases, the J end by 1 base, with 13 bases between. Germline loops: CDR1 SGHDT, CDR2 YYEEEE.

This clonotype has only a few counts. The rearrangement uses TRBV11-2 and TRBJ2-7, with D hard to call. Germline CDR1 SGHAT, CDR2 FQNNGV. The V and J ends lost 0 bases and 0 bases respectively, with 12 bases between them. This CDR3 comprises 16 residues. CDR3 protein: CASSLDPAASSYEQYF. CDR3 bases: TGTGCCAGCAGCTTAGATCCCGCAGCTAGCTCCTACGAGCAGTACTTC.

This clonotype has more than one count but fewer than ten. The chain couples TRBV11-2 to TRBJ1-5, with a weak D call TRBD1 (5 bases). The CDR3 length is 15 residues. The V end was cut by 5 bases, the J end by 5 bases, with 16 bases between. Germline assignment: CDR1 SGHAT and CDR2 FQNNGV. The CDR3 sequence is CASSPSGWGYQPQHF. The CDR3, as DNA: TGTGCCAGCAGCCCATCCGGATGGGGGTATCAGCCCCAGCATTTT.

The table lists this clonotype with a few counts. The V call is TRBV6-9, the J call TRBJ2-1, with 8 nucleotides matching TRBD1. V shed 5 bases, J shed 5 bases, and the junction held 8 bases outside the gene matches. Germline values: CDR1 MNHGY, CDR2 SVAAGI. The CDR3 is made up of 15 amino acids. CDR3 nucleotides: TGTGCCAGCAGTCTGGACAGGGCCCCCCACAATGAGCAGTTCTTC. Encoded protein: CASSLDRAPHNEQFF.

DNA of the CDR3: TGTGCCAGCACCATAAGGGCTAGCGGGGTCTACAATGAGCAGTTCTTC. Protein sequence: CASTIRASGVYNEQFF. The chain is built from TRBV7-2 and TRBJ2-1; the match to TRBD2 covers 9 bases. CDR3 length equals 16 residues. In germline, CDR1 is SGHTA, CDR2 FQGNSA. Trimming cost V 7 bases and J 3 bases; bases outside gene matches: 10. Combining the CDR3 with reference TRBV7-2 and TRBJ2-1 gives the whole variable domain GAGVSQSPSNKVTEKGKDVELRCDPISGHTALYWYRQSLGQGLEFLIYFQGNSAPDKSGLPSDRFSAERTGGSVSTLTIQRTQQEDSAVYLCASTIRASGVYNEQFFGPGTRLTVL.

This clonotype was found many times. The chain carries TRBV7-8 and TRBJ1-4; D ambiguous. V was shortened by 3 bases and J by 7 bases, with 18 bases between the two germline ends. There are 16 residues in the CDR3. Per germline, CDR1 SGHVS and CDR2 FQNEAQ. DNA of the CDR3: TGTGCCAGCAGCTTTGAAGCGGTTATCGGAGGTGAAAAACTGTTTTTT. Amino acid sequence: CASSFEAVIGGEKLFF.

The chain employs TRBV14 and TRBJ1-4; a weak D match, TRBD1 (6 bases). Trimming left V 2 bases short and J 7 bases short, with 17 bases between. Germline V gene data show CDR1 as SGHDN and CDR2 as FVKESK. The CDR3 loop spans 16 amino acids. The chain's CDR3 is CASSQLSTGNIEKLFF. CDR3 nucleotides: TGTGCCAGCAGCCAACTCTCAACAGGGAACATTGAAAAACTGTTTTTT. Supplemented by reference TRBV14 and TRBJ1-4, the full variable domain reads EAGVTQFPSHSVIEKGQTVTLRCDPISGHDNLYWYRRVMGKEIKFLLHFVKESKQDESGMPNNRFLAERTGGTYSTLKVQPAELEDSGVYFCASSQLSTGNIEKLFFGSGTQLSVL.

This clonotype was detected a few times. The genes are TRBV18 and TRBJ2-1, with D perhaps matching TRBD1 (6 bases). CDR3 size: 13 residues. Germline V gene sequence: CDR1 KGHSH, CDR2 LQKENI. The V gene lost 3 bases and the J gene lost 6 bases, with 9 bases spanning the gap. CDR3 DNA: TGTGCCAGCTCACCTGCGGACAGCAATGAGCAGTTCTTC. This codes for CASSPADSNEQFF. Full variable domain (rest looked up from reference TRBV18 and TRBJ2-1): NAGVMQNPRHLVRRRGQEARLRCSPMKGHSHVYWYRQLPEEGLKFMVYLQKENIIDESGMPKERFSAEFPKEGPSILRIQQVVRGDSAAYFCASSPADSNEQFFGPGTRLTVL.

This clonotype has at least ten counts. The chain combines TRBV7-2 with TRBJ1-1; D is ambiguous. CDR1 is SGHTA, CDR2 FQGNSA, per germline. CDR3 length: 15 residues. Between the trimmed V and J ends, which lost 6 bases and 1 base, there was a span of 15 bases. CDR3 residues: CASSFSVRRNTEAFF. Written as DNA, the CDR3 is TGTGCCAGCAGTTTCAGCGTGAGGCGGAACACTGAAGCTTTCTTT. Together with reference TRBV7-2 and TRBJ1-1, the CDR3 gives the full variable domain: GAGVSQSPSNKVTEKGKDVELRCDPISGHTALYWYRQSLGQGLEFLIYFQGNSAPDKSGLPSDRFSAERTGGSVSTLTIQRTQQEDSAVYLCASSFSVRRNTEAFFGQGTRLTVV.

This clonotype was counted between two and nine times. The V call is TRBV3-1, the J call TRBJ2-3; unclear D gene. Looked up from germline, CDR1 is LGHDT and CDR2 is YNNKEL (reference sequence). V shed 2 bases and J shed 0 bases, with 15 bases lying between them. This CDR3 region has 17 residues. The CDR3 DNA follows: TGTGCCAGCAGCCAATATGTCCGTGTACCTAGCACAGATACGCAGTATTTT. Translation gives CASSQYVRVPSTDTQYF.

Here the CDR3 reads CSARVSSGNTIYF. The DNA of the CDR3 is TGCAGTGCTAGGGTGAGCTCTGGAAACACCATATATTTT. The rearrangement uses TRBV20-1 and TRBJ1-3; D is unclear. CDR1 and CDR2 (germline): DFQATT, SNEGSKA (reference sequence). This CDR3 region has 13 residues. Trimming removed 3 bases from V and 0 bases from J, with 6 bases in between.

This chain connects TRBV7-9 to TRBJ1-4; D remains unclear. With 0 bases removed from V and 5 bases from J, the gap between germline ends came to 4 bases. This CDR3 is 13 amino acids long. Germline-derived CDR1 and CDR2 are SEHNR and FQNEAQ (reference sequence). CDR3 DNA sequence: TGTGCCAGCAGCTTAGCGCTGAATGAAAAACTGTTTTTT. It codes for CASSLALNEKLFF.

The chain joins TRBV7-9 to TRBJ2-7; tentatively, D is TRBD2 (5 bases). The germline V gene has CDR1 SEHNR and CDR2 FQNEAQ (reference sequence). The CDR3 is 16 residues long. The V end lost 1 base, the J end lost 2 bases, and 15 bases lay between the germline ends. In nucleotides, the CDR3 is TGTGCCAGCAGCTTAGTGCCCCGGATGACTACCTACGAGCAGTACTTC. Translated: CASSLVPRMTTYEQYF.

The J gene is TRBJ2-1, the V gene TRBV6-5; 8 positions match TRBD1. The CDR3 consists of 15 residues. With V trimmed by 4 bases and J by 6 bases, 8 bases remained unmatched. Germline CDR1 and CDR2: MNHEY and SVGAGI. This chain's CDR3 is CASSSYRDRTNEQFF. DNA of the CDR3: TGTGCCAGCAGTTCGTACCGGGACAGGACCAATGAGCAGTTCTTC.

Only a few counts were recorded for this clonotype. The rearrangement links TRBV12-3 or TRBV12-4 to TRBJ2-7; D is possibly TRBD1 (6 bases). Trimming removed 0 bases from V and 5 bases from J, with 14 bases in between. CDR3 length: 15 residues. DNA of the CDR3: TGTGCCAGCAGTTTAGCGGGGGCCCCTGGCGACGAGCAGTACTTC. It yields the protein CASSLAGAPGDEQYF.

This clonotype was observed a few times. V is TRBV7-9 and J is TRBJ1-2, with no clear D. This CDR3 region has 13 residues. Germline-derived CDR1 and CDR2 are SEHNR and FQNEAQ (reference sequence). Trimming cost V 7 bases and J 8 bases, with 17 bases left between them. Written as DNA, the CDR3 is TGTGCCAGCAATATCTGGGCACGAGGCGGCTACACCTTC. Encoded protein: CASNIWARGGYTF.

The chain couples TRBV12-3 or TRBV12-4 to TRBJ2-7; no firm D call. V was cut by 2 bases and J by 3 bases, with 14 bases left in between. This CDR3 region has 15 residues. CDR3 amino acids: CASSLSWNPHYEQYF. The CDR3, as DNA: TGTGCCAGCAGTTTATCTTGGAACCCCCACTACGAGCAGTACTTC.

The V and J genes are TRBV20-1 and TRBJ2-3; TRBD2 aligns across 11 bases. The trim removed 3 bases at V and 6 bases at J, leaving 2 bases unmatched. Germline lookup yields CDR1 DFQATT and CDR2 SNEGSKA (reference sequence). This CDR3 is built from 13 residues. The CDR3 sequence is CSARTSGKDTQYF. In DNA, the CDR3 is TGCAGTGCTAGGACTAGCGGGAAGGATACGCAGTATTTT.

The rearrangement uses TRBV5-1 and TRBJ1-2; D possibly corresponds to TRBD1 (6 bases). This CDR3 contains 16 residues. Trimming pared 4 bases from V and 8 bases from J, leaving 24 bases between. Germline-derived CDR1 and CDR2 are SGHRS and YFSETQ. The CDR3 reads CASSPGRTSGDGGYTF. The CDR3 DNA reads as TGCGCCAGCAGCCCCGGGAGGACCTCAGGGGATGGGGGCTACACCTTC. Full variable domain (remainder filled in from reference TRBV5-1 and TRBJ1-2): KAGVTQTPRYLIKTRGQQVTLSCSPISGHRSVSWYQQTPGQGLQFLFEYFSETQRNKGNFPGRFSGRQFSNSRSEMNVSTLELGDSALYLCASSPGRTSGDGGYTFGSGTRLTVV.

J is TRBJ1-6 and V is TRBV7-9; the D gene is possibly TRBD1 (5 bases). Germline V gene data show CDR1 as SEHNR and CDR2 as FQNEAQ (reference sequence). This CDR3 is built from 18 residues. The ends were cut back, 5 bases at V and 1 base at J, with 18 bases in the middle. The DNA for the CDR3 is TGTGCCAGCAGCCCGACCACAGGTCCGGGATCCTATAATTCACCCCTCCACTTT. Translating it yields CASSPTTGPGSYNSPLHF.